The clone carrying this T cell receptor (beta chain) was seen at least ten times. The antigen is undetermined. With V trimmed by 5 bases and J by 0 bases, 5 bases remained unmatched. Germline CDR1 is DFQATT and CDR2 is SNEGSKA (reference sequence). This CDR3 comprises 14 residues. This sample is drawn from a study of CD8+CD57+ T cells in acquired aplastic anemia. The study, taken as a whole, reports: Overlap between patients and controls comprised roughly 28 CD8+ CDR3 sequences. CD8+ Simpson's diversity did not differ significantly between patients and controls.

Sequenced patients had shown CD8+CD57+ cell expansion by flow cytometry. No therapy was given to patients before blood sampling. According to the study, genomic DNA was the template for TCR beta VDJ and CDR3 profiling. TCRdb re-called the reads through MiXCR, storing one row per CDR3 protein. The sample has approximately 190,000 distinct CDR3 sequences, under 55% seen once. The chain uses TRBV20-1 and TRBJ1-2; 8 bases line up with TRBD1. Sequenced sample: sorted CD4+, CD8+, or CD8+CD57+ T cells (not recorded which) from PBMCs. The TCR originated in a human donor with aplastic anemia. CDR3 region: CSALGQATNYGYTF. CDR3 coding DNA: TGCAGTGCTCTGGGACAGGCGACTAACTATGGCTACACCTTC.